This T cell receptor beta chain came from a study of identical twins. To note about this clonotype: Its antigen is as yet unknown.

Template switching introduced a universal primer site, and the cDNA bore unique molecular identifiers. TCRdb fed the 5' RACE reads into MiXCR, producing one record per CDR3 protein. The sample shows some 1,600,000 distinct CDR3 sequences, around a third of them seen only once. CDR1 and CDR2 from the germline V gene are MNHNS and SASEGT. The CDR3 contains 16 residues. V was clipped by 7 bases and J by 6 bases; unmatched bases: 13. Study-level findings and limits: Carriage of fewer insertions was seen in abundant cord blood beta clonotypes, whereas memory repertoires showed none.

This TCR derives from a newborn girl in good health. The J gene is TRBJ1-5, the V gene TRBV6-1; 9 bases align to TRBD1. The sequenced sample was cord blood. The CDR3 sequence: CASKQGAPPGSQPQHF. CDR3 nucleotide sequence: TGTGCCAGCAAACAGGGGGCCCCCCCGGGGTCTCAGCCCCAGCATTTT.